The 5 T cell receptor beta chains given below trace back to one sample, sequenced in a study of identifying expanded T cells in peripheral blood (dated by TCRdb to 2018 to 2020). The library was made by the immunoSEQ multiplex PCR assay. TCRdb provides this immuneACCESS table in a form limited to in-frame rearrangements. Some clones are lacking; in checked studies, under half of them reflect an unresolved V gene, and why the rest are absent is not known. This sample lists approximately 100,000 clones; roughly 87% were detected once. About a sixth of the sample rests with the top ten. Sample: blood. These TCRs come from a person between 18 and 69 years old in good health.

The chain uses TRBV7-9 and TRBJ2-7; 11 positions agree with TRBD1. The CDR3 runs 16 residues. V trimming: 2 bases; J trimming: 4 bases; junction bases outside the gene matches: 7. CDR1 and CDR2 (germline): SEHNR, FQNEAQ (reference sequence). CDR3 in DNA: TGTGCCAGCAGCTTACCGGACAGGGGGCGCGGTTACGAGCAGTACTTC. Residues: CASSLPDRGRGYEQYF.

The chain has TRBV7-6 and TRBJ2-1; no clear D. The CDR3 consists of 16 residues. V was pared by 3 bases and J by 0 bases, with 12 bases between. Germline CDR1 reads SGHVS; CDR2 reads FNYEAQ. CDR3 DNA: TGTGCCAGCAGCTTCGGACCTCTTCACTCCTACAATGAGCAGTTCTTC. Amino acids: CASSFGPLHSYNEQFF.

The gene calls are TRBV19 and TRBJ2-7, with 7 bases lining up with TRBD2. This CDR3 is 14 amino acids long. V shed 2 bases and J 3 bases; nucleotides not matched to a gene: 4. Germline V lookup: CDR1 LNHDA, CDR2 SQIVND (reference sequence). The CDR3 region is CASSISSGGYEQYF. Here the CDR3 DNA reads TGTGCCAGTAGTATAAGCTCGGGGGGCTACGAGCAGTACTTC.

The chain employs TRBV5-6 and TRBJ1-2; no clear D gene. With 1 base removed from V and 8 bases from J, the gap between germline ends came to 9 bases. CDR3 length equals 12 residues. Germline V gene lookup returns CDR1 SGHDT and CDR2 YYEEEE. The CDR3 DNA sequence: TGTGCCAGCAGCTTGTACCGGGAGGGCTACACCTTC. It is translated as CASSLYREGYTF.

On this clone: Compared with germline, one end of the junction differs, possibly owing to a read error. The same CDR3 arises from other DNA sequences in this sample as well. This chain links TRBV6-4 with TRBJ2-2; unclear D gene. The V gene's germline CDR1 is MRHNA and CDR2 SNTAGT. CDR3 length: 17 residues. In nucleotides, the CDR3 is TGCGCCAGCAGTGAGCTTGCACAGCCCCCGAACACCGGGGAGCTGTTTTTT. Its translation is CASSELAQPPNTGELFF.